The T cell receptor (beta chain) described here comes from a study of regulatory T cells in long-lasting Graves disease. A few counts support this clonotype. Its antigen is unknown. Library construction for TCR beta used iRepertoire HTBI primers and Arm-PCR of CDR3 regions. Each CDR3 protein gets one entry after TCRdb re-called the multiplex PCR reads with MiXCR. The sample holds 500,000 or so distinct CDR3 sequences, roughly 15% seen once. Study conclusions and caveats: Persistent disease showed a preference for TRBV28, TRBJ1-2 and TRBJ2-5.

Germline V gene sequence: CDR1 LNHDA, CDR2 SQIVND (reference sequence). CDR3 length: 13 residues. V dropped 6 bases and J dropped 1 base, with 9 bases sitting between them. Time point indicated: newly diagnosed GD, antithyroid drugs for less than 3 months. PBMC-derived RNA was used for the TCR library. Patients of an endocrinology department in Xi'an, China, were included. The same sample was also used in a study of T cells in Graves' hyperthyroidism and ophthalmopathy. Turning to that study: Carried out on the TCR CDR3, a first-round RT-PCR used the HTBI primer set. Peripheral blood also featured most of the thyroid clonotypes expanded above 0.001.

Specimen: peripheral blood mononuclear cells (PBMCs), collected at new diagnosis, from a patient treated with antithyroid drugs. V usage is TRBV19 and J usage is TRBJ1-1; a possible D gene is TRBD1 (5 bases). This TCR came from a middle-aged woman with Graves disease. The CDR3 DNA is TGTGCCAGTAGGGCCGGGACGAACACTGAAGCTTTCTTT. The encoded protein is CASRAGTNTEAFF.